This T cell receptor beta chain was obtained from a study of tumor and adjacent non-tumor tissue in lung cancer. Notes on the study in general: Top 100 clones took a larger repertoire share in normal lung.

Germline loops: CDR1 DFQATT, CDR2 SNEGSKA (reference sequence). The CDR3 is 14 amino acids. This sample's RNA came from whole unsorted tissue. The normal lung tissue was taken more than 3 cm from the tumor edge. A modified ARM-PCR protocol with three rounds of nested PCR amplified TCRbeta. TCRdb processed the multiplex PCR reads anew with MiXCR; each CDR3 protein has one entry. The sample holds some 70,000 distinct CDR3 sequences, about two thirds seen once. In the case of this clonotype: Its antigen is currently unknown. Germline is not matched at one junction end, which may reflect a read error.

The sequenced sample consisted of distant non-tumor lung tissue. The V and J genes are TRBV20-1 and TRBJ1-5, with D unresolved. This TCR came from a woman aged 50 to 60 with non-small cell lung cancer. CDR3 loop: CSARLVTWNQPQHF. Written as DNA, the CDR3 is TGTAGTGCTAGACTAGTTACATGGAATCAGCCCCAGCATTTT.